This T cell receptor (beta chain) was found in a study of graft-versus-host responses after intestinal transplantation. Study-wide points: Declining HvG levels early post-transplant were linked to peak circulating GvH clone levels.

Responder cells labeled with CFSE (200,000) were co-plated with irradiated stimulator cells labeled with violet dye (200,000). Method: immunoSEQ multiplex PCR; TCRdb's copy keeps in-frame clones and lacks some. The table has 20,000 to 25,000 clones, just under 45% seen once. This specimen consisted of alloreactive CD8+ T cells from a mixed lymphocyte reaction culture, obtained before transplantation. Subset indicated: CFSE-low proliferating T cells sorted from roughly six-day pre-transplant mixed lymphocyte reaction (GvH or HvG direction). This TCR derives from a human patient who was an organ donor for intestinal transplantation.

Here the CDR3 DNA reads TGCGCCAGCAGCTGGGGAGGGATCTCCTACGAGCAGTACTTC. It codes for CASSWGGISYEQYF. The chain uses TRBV5-1 and TRBJ2-7; 7 positions agree with TRBD2. The CDR3 sequence is 14 residues long. With 3 bases clipped from V and 0 bases from J, the junction kept 3 bases outside the gene matches. Germline values: CDR1 SGHRS, CDR2 YFSETQ.